This T cell receptor (beta chain) comes out of a study of blood T cell repertoires in COVID-19. For the study at large: Collection of acute and convalescent COVID-19 samples took place in the United States, Italy and Spain.

The CDR3 sequence is 15 residues long. Germline V gene data show CDR1 as MNHEY and CDR2 as SVGAGI. The junction had 8 bases not matched to a gene; V was cut back by 2 bases and J by 7 bases. Per the original data handling: Nucleated cell counts were estimated from reference gene primer amplification. The table came from immunoSEQ multiplex PCR; TCRdb's copy has only in-frame clones and leaves some out. V and J calls and clone size are as listed in that table; D and trimming were resolved from the DNA. The sample carries 100,000 to 150,000 clones, over 75% recorded once. The specimen was peripheral blood. The gene calls are TRBV6-5 and TRBJ1-3; TRBD1 aligns across 7 bases. This sequence was found in a man aged 40-55 years with active or convalescent COVID-19. The CDR3 DNA is TGTGCCAGCAGTTACGAGGGGGCTCTGGGGAACACCATATATTTT. Protein: CASSYEGALGNTIYF.